The 14 T cell receptor beta chains presented below share a single source sample, sequenced in a study of blood T cell repertoires in COVID-19. Clones were sequenced by immunoSEQ multiplex PCR, and TCRdb holds only the in-frame ones, with some missing. Of some 110,000 clones in the sample, around 80% are singletons; the top ten hold 5% to 7.5%. Sequencing used peripheral blood. These receptors originate from a man between 65 and 80 years old with acute or convalescent COVID-19.

In its sample, this clone was seen many times. This chain joins TRBV15 and TRBJ1-5, with TRBD1 matching 7 bases. Germline CDR1 and CDR2: LNHNV and YYDKDF (reference sequence). V trimming: 4 bases; J trimming: 6 bases; junction bases outside the gene matches: 9. The CDR3 is made up of 15 amino acids. The CDR3 spells CATSTRGSGGQPQHF. CDR3 DNA sequence: TGTGCCACCAGCACCAGGGGTTCAGGGGGTCAGCCCCAGCATTTT.

The chain employs TRBV7-8 and TRBJ1-2; the match to TRBD1 covers 10 bases. The CDR3 has 16 residues. Per germline, CDR1 SGHVS and CDR2 FQNEAQ. The V gene end was trimmed by 3 bases and the J gene end by 6 bases; junction bases not matched to a gene: 10. CDR3 protein: CASSLTPGQGGNGYTF. DNA for the CDR3: TGTGCCAGCAGCTTGACCCCCGGACAGGGGGGGAATGGCTACACCTTC.

The chain uses TRBV5-5 and TRBJ1-6; D remains unclear. The V gene's germline CDR1 is SGHKS and CDR2 YYEKEE (reference sequence). Trimming took 0 bases from V and 4 from J, leaving 5 bases between them. This CDR3 is built from 14 residues. The CDR3 sequence is CASSLGGYNSPLHF. CDR3 bases: TGTGCCAGCAGCTTGGGCGGGTATAATTCACCCCTCCACTTT. The full variable domain, rest sourced from reference TRBV5-5 and TRBJ1-6, is DAGVTQSPTHLIKTRGQQVTLRCSPISGHKSVSWYQQVLGQGPQFIFQYYEKEERGRGNFPDRFSARQFPNYSSELNVNALLLGDSALYLCASSLGGYNSPLHFGNGTRLTVT.

The CDR3 region has the DNA TGTGCCAGCAGTTTGGGGGGGGCTGCGTACACTGAAGCTTTCTTT. Translating gives CASSLGGAAYTEAFF. The chain employs TRBV27 and TRBJ1-1; possible D gene TRBD1, 6 bases. There are 15 residues in the CDR3. CDR1 is MNHEY and CDR2 is SMNVEV in the germline V gene (reference sequence). V shed 3 bases and J shed 3 bases, with 14 bases lying between them.

This clone was detected only a few times. V and J are TRBV7-6 and TRBJ2-7, with D uncertain. V shed 0 bases and J shed 0 bases, with 6 bases lying between them. CDR1 SGHVS and CDR2 FNYEAQ come from the germline V gene. The CDR3 covers 14 residues. The CDR3 DNA reads as TGTGCCAGCAGCTTAGCGGTGAGCTCCTACGAGCAGTACTTC. Translating gives CASSLAVSSYEQYF.

The V and J genes are TRBV7-9 and TRBJ1-2; D is possibly TRBD1 (5 bases). The CDR3 extends over 14 amino acids. V was pared by 3 bases and J by 2 bases, with 10 bases between. CDR1 and CDR2 (germline): SEHNR, FQNEAQ (reference sequence). The CDR3 region has the DNA TGTGCCAGCAGCTTCCAGCAGGGAAACTATGGCTACACCTTC. Amino acids: CASSFQQGNYGYTF.

This chain connects TRBV11-3 to TRBJ1-1, with D possibly TRBD1 on 6 matching bases. The V and J ends lost 7 bases and 5 bases respectively, with 17 bases between them. CDR1 and CDR2 (germline): SGHNT, YENEEA. The CDR3 runs 14 residues. CDR3 bases: TGTGCCAGCACCAATAGGGGACAATGGACTGAAGCTTTCTTT. It is translated as CASTNRGQWTEAFF. Supplemented by reference TRBV11-3 and TRBJ1-1, the full variable domain reads EAGVVQSPRYKIIEKKQPVAFWCNPISGHNTLYWYLQNLGQGPELLIRYENEEAVDDSQLPKDRFSAERLKGVDSTLKIQPAELGDSAVYLCASTNRGQWTEAFFGQGTRLTVV.

The V gene is TRBV3-1 (or the pseudogene TRBV3-2), the J gene TRBJ2-7; TRBD2 matches at 9 bases. CDR3 length: 16 amino acids. Unmatched junction bases numbered 4, after V lost 0 bases and J lost 1 base. Looked up from germline, CDR1 is LGHDT and CDR2 is YNNKEL (reference sequence). The DNA of the CDR3 is TGTGCCAGCAGCCAAGACCCCGCGGGGGGGTCCTACGAGCAGTACTTC. Translated, it gives CASSQDPAGGSYEQYF.

The V and J genes are TRBV11-2 and TRBJ2-7; D gene ambiguous. Germline CDR1 is SGHAT and CDR2 is FQNNGV. The CDR3 is made up of 14 amino acids. Deletions cut 2 bases from V and 0 bases from J, with 8 bases between. The CDR3 sequence: CASSLPGTSYEQYF. CDR3 DNA: TGTGCCAGCAGCTTACCAGGAACCTCCTACGAGCAGTACTTC.

This chain joins TRBV28 and TRBJ2-1, with 8 bases fitting TRBD1. Trimming removed 5 bases from V and 4 bases from J; junction bases left unmatched: 7. The CDR3 is 15 residues long. Per germline, CDR1 MDHEN and CDR2 SYDVKM. The CDR3 DNA follows: TGTGCCAGCAGTAACCGGGACAGGCTTTACAATGAGCAGTTCTTC. Translated: CASSNRDRLYNEQFF.

This chain links TRBV7-2 with TRBJ1-2; 9 positions match TRBD1. Germline V gives CDR1 SGHTA, CDR2 FQGNSA. V trimming: 8 bases; J trimming: 4 bases; junction bases outside the gene matches: 8. The CDR3 is made up of 14 amino acids. For the CDR3, the DNA is TGTGCCAGCCGGGGACAGGGAACGGGCTATGGCTACACCTTC. It encodes CASRGQGTGYGYTF.

For the CDR3, the DNA is TGTGCCAGCAGTAAGAGGTCTACCTCTCTCTCTGGGGCCAACGTCCTGACTTTC. Protein: CASSKRSTSLSGANVLTF. V and J are TRBV25-1 and TRBJ2-6; D is undetermined. V dropped 5 bases and J dropped 0 bases, with 17 bases sitting between them. From germline, CDR1 is MGHDK and CDR2 SYGVNS. The CDR3 covers 18 residues.

This chain joins TRBV18 and TRBJ2-1, with TRBD1 matching over 7 bases. The CDR3 loop spans 14 amino acids. Germline V gene sequence: CDR1 KGHSH, CDR2 LQKENI. V lost 4 bases to trimming and J lost 8 bases; unmatched junction nucleotides: 8. The CDR3 DNA reads TGTGCCAGCTCACAAGGCGGACAGGACGATGAGCAGTTCTTC. It translates to CASSQGGQDDEQFF.

This clone was counted a few times. The genes are TRBV12-3 or TRBV12-4 and TRBJ1-1, with D hard to call. The CDR3 runs 13 residues. Trimming removed 0 bases from V and 7 bases from J, with 9 bases in between. CDR3 protein: CASSLAIGSEAFF. The CDR3 DNA follows: TGTGCCAGCAGTTTAGCGATAGGGAGTGAAGCTTTCTTT.